This passage covers 23 T cell receptor beta chains from one sample sequenced in a study of T cells in Graves' hyperthyroidism and ophthalmopathy. Amplification yielded TCR beta CDR3 regions, with RNA transcripts as the source. Using the HTBI primer set, a first-round RT-PCR was run on the TCR CDR3. TCRdb reanalysed the multiplex PCR reads using MiXCR and keeps one entry per CDR3 protein. The table has hundreds of thousands of distinct CDR3 sequences, less than 15% seen once. Input material: blood. These receptors originate from a woman in her late teens or twenties with Graves' hyperthyroidism.

The sample holds many counts of this clonotype. DNA of the CDR3: TGTGCCAGCAGCCAAGAACCCACAGCTTATGGCTACACCTTC. Its protein is CASSQEPTAYGYTF. V usage is TRBV3-1 and J usage is TRBJ1-2; D unclear. Germline CDR1 and CDR2: LGHDT and YNNKEL (reference sequence). This CDR3 comprises 14 residues. V shed 0 bases and J shed 5 bases, with 10 bases lying between them.

This CDR3 is CASSQDGSNVGVPNEQFF. The CDR3 DNA sequence: TGCGCCAGCAGCCAAGACGGGAGTAATGTGGGGGTCCCGAATGAGCAGTTCTTC. The chain employs TRBV4-1 and TRBJ2-1, with a possible D match to TRBD2 (6 bases). Germline CDR1 reads MGHRA; CDR2 reads YSYEKL. The germline V and J ends were trimmed by 0 bases and 7 bases, with 22 bases remaining between them. This CDR3 has 18 amino acids.

This chain uses TRBV7-2 with TRBJ2-2; D is uncertain. This CDR3 is 16 amino acids long. The V and J ends lost 1 base and 8 bases respectively, with 17 bases between them. Germline V CDR1 and CDR2: SGHTA, FQGNSA. The CDR3 DNA reads TGTGCCAGCAGCTTAGGGTCGATAAGTTTATCGGGGGAGCTGTTTTTT. Protein: CASSLGSISLSGELFF.

This clonotype has at least ten counts. V is TRBV28 and J is TRBJ2-7; 10 nucleotides match TRBD2. Germline trimming cut 3 bases from V and 4 bases from J; bases unmatched to any gene: 9. The CDR3 length is 16 residues. Germline V lookup: CDR1 MDHEN, CDR2 SYDVKM. The CDR3 coding sequence is TGTGCCAGCAGTTTCGAAGCGGGAGGGTCCGGGTACGAGCAGTACTTC. Translating gives CASSFEAGGSGYEQYF. The full variable domain, with the rest looked up from reference TRBV28 and TRBJ2-7, is DVKVTQSSRYLVKRTGEKVFLECVQDMDHENMFWYRQDPGLGLRLIYFSYDVKMKEKGDIPEGYSVSREKKERFSLILESASTNQTSMYLCASSFEAGGSGYEQYFGPGTRLTVT.

This clonotype showed up many times. This chain joins TRBV2 and TRBJ2-5, with D tentatively TRBD2 (6 bases). CDR3 length equals 15 residues. Trimming took 3 bases from V and 5 from J, leaving 16 bases between them. Germline V CDR1 and CDR2: SNHLY, FYNNEI. CDR3 protein: CASSDGNSGGETQYF. CDR3 DNA sequence: TGTGCCAGCAGTGATGGGAACTCTGGGGGGGAGACCCAGTACTTC.

The chain uses TRBV9 and TRBJ2-2; perhaps D is TRBD1 or TRBD2 (6 bases each). The CDR3 has 16 amino acids. Germline V gives CDR1 SGDLS, CDR2 YYNGEE. Between the trimmed V and J ends, which lost 4 bases and 4 bases, there was a span of 17 bases. The CDR3 here is CASSPLGGPGTGELFF. CDR3 DNA sequence: TGTGCCAGCAGCCCCTTAGGGGGGCCTGGCACCGGGGAGCTGTTTTTT.

This clonotype was counted once. The chain is built from TRBV7-3 and TRBJ2-6; no definite D call. The CDR3 has 13 amino acids. The ends were cut back, 4 bases at V and 2 bases at J, with 3 bases in the middle. Germline V lookup: CDR1 SGHTA, CDR2 FQGTGA. The CDR3 DNA reads TGTGCCAGCAGCTCTGCTGGGGCCAACGTCCTGACTTTC. Translated, it gives CASSSAGANVLTF.

This clonotype was counted a single time. This may be a read error, as it is one base from a much larger clone. V and J are TRBV4-3 and TRBJ2-7, with a weak D call TRBD2 (6 bases). Germline V gene sequence: CDR1 LGHNA, CDR2 YSLEER. There are 15 residues in the CDR3. V was trimmed by 4 bases and J by 5 bases, leaving 18 bases between them. As DNA, the CDR3 is TGCGCCAGCAGCCTCCGACTAGTGGGACGGGACGAGCAGTACTTC. It codes for CASSLRLVGRDEQYF.

This clonotype was found many times. CDR3 bases: TGTGCCAGCAGCTTACTCTCGACACTATCTTACACTGAAGCTTTCTTT. Encoded protein: CASSLLSTLSYTEAFF. V is TRBV7-8 and J is TRBJ1-1; D unresolved. The CDR3 has 16 amino acids. Trimming cost V 2 bases and J 3 bases, with 16 bases left between them. Germline assignment: CDR1 SGHVS and CDR2 FQNEAQ.

The J gene is TRBJ2-3, the V gene TRBV20-1; TRBD1 might be the D (5 bases). Trimming removed 5 bases from V and 2 bases from J, with 35 bases in between. Per germline, CDR1 DFQATT and CDR2 SNEGSKA (reference sequence). The CDR3 totals 21 residues. The CDR3 nucleotides are TGCAGTGCTCGGCGTTTTCAGGGATCCGCAGAACAAAGTTGGTCCACAGATACGCAGTATTTT. This codes for CSARRFQGSAEQSWSTDTQYF.

A note on this clonotype: A much larger clone lies one base from this, so it may be a read error. The V call is TRBV18, the J call TRBJ2-3; D is unclear. The CDR3 covers 12 residues. The germline V gene has CDR1 KGHSH and CDR2 LQKENI. The CDR3 sequence is CPSSPWADTQYF. DNA of the CDR3: TGTCCCAGCTCACCTTGGGCAGATACGCAGTATTTT.

This clonotype has ten or more counts. The genes are TRBV7-2 and TRBJ1-4; D unclear. Germline values: CDR1 SGHTA, CDR2 FQGNSA. The CDR3 is made up of 14 amino acids. Trimming shortened V by 4 bases and J by 6 bases, and 12 bases separated the two germline ends. The DNA of the CDR3 is TGTGCCAGCAGCTCAAGGCAGGATGATGAAAAACTGTTTTTT. Amino acids: CASSSRQDDEKLFF. Variable domain in full (rest from reference TRBV7-2 and TRBJ1-4): GAGVSQSPSNKVTEKGKDVELRCDPISGHTALYWYRQSLGQGLEFLIYFQGNSAPDKSGLPSDRFSAERTGGSVSTLTIQRTQQEDSAVYLCASSSRQDDEKLFFGSGTQLSVL.

Ten or more counts support this clonotype. The genes are TRBV20-1 and TRBJ2-1; D may correspond to TRBD1 or TRBD2 (5 bases each). The V end lost 1 base, the J end lost 15 bases, and 22 bases lay between the germline ends. The CDR3 consists of 14 residues. Germline-derived CDR1 and CDR2 are DFQATT and SNEGSKA (reference sequence). CDR3 bases: TGCAGTGCTAGAGTCGCCCAGGGCGAGGGCGAAGTGTTCTTC. It translates to CSARVAQGEGEVFF.

This clonotype has ten or more counts. The gene calls are TRBV6-2 or TRBV6-3 and TRBJ2-7, with TRBD2 matching 10 bases. The CDR3 loop spans 15 amino acids. V trimming: 6 bases; J trimming: 2 bases; junction bases outside the gene matches: 7. The V gene's germline CDR1 is MNHEY and CDR2 SVGEGT. The CDR3 DNA reads as TGTGCCAGCAGCTACCGGACTAGCGGAACCTACGAGCAGTACTTC. It yields the protein CASSYRTSGTYEQYF.

This clonotype came up many times. This chain connects TRBV7-8 to TRBJ2-7; 8 bases match TRBD1. Unmatched junction bases numbered 7, after V lost 2 bases and J lost 4 bases. CDR3 size: 15 residues. CDR1 is SGHVS and CDR2 is FQNEAQ in the germline V gene. CDR3 sequence (DNA): TGTGCCAGCAGCTTACAGGGGGCGTCGGTGTACGAGCAGTACTTC. Its protein product is CASSLQGASVYEQYF.

This clonotype appeared many times. The chain combines TRBV19 with TRBJ2-5; the match to TRBD1 covers 7 bases. The length of the CDR3 is 14 residues. Germline V gives CDR1 LNHDA, CDR2 SQIVND (reference sequence). Trimming cost V 5 bases and J 2 bases; bases outside gene matches: 5. The CDR3 region is CASSGTGQQETQYF. CDR3 DNA sequence: TGTGCCAGTAGTGGAACGGGACAGCAAGAGACCCAGTACTTC. The variable domain in full, with the rest retrieved from reference TRBV19 and TRBJ2-5, is DGGITQSPKYLFRKEGQNVTLSCEQNLNHDAMYWYRQDPGQGLRLIYYSQIVNDFQKGDIAEGYSVSREKKESFPLTVTSAQKNPTAFYLCASSGTGQQETQYFGPGTRLLVL.

The gene calls are TRBV20-1 and TRBJ2-3; 8 bases align to TRBD2. Trimming removed 2 bases from V and 6 bases from J; junction bases left unmatched: 10. There are 15 residues in the CDR3. Germline V gene data show CDR1 as DFQATT and CDR2 as SNEGSKA (reference sequence). CDR3 nucleotide sequence: TGCAGTGCTAGAATGGCCGGGACTAGGCCCGATACGCAGTATTTT. It codes for CSARMAGTRPDTQYF.

This clonotype came up many times. The rearrangement links TRBV7-9 to TRBJ2-3; no definite D call. Germline lookup yields CDR1 SEHNR and CDR2 FQNEAQ (reference sequence). The CDR3 sequence is 13 residues long. V was clipped by 5 bases and J by 3 bases, with 9 bases between them. CDR3 in amino acids: CASSPRATDTQYF. DNA for the CDR3: TGTGCCAGCAGCCCTAGGGCGACAGATACGCAGTATTTT. Using reference TRBV7-9 and TRBJ2-3 for the parts outside the CDR3, the full variable domain is DTGVSQNPRHKITKRGQNVTFRCDPISEHNRLYWYRQTLGQGPEFLTYFQNEAQLEKSRLLSDRFSAERPKGSFSTLEIQRTEQGDSAMYLCASSPRATDTQYFGPGTRLTVL.

This clonotype appeared many times. The rearrangement links TRBV7-9 to TRBJ2-2; TRBD1 might be the D (5 bases). The CDR3 extends over 15 amino acids. V was clipped by 0 bases and J by 5 bases, with 10 bases between them. Germline CDR1 and CDR2: SEHNR and FQNEAQ (reference sequence). CDR3 coding DNA: TGTGCCAGCAGCTTAGCTTTCACAGGTACCGGGGAGCTGTTTTTT. Translating it yields CASSLAFTGTGELFF.

This clonotype was counted only a few times. The chain is built from TRBV29-1 and TRBJ1-2, with TRBD1 as a possible D gene (5 bases). CDR1 is SQVTM, CDR2 ANQGSEA, per germline. The ends were cut back, 4 bases at V and 5 bases at J, with 11 bases in the middle. The CDR3 loop spans 12 amino acids. CDR3 nucleotide sequence: TGCAGCGTTGGGGACGGAGGGTATGGCTACACCTTC. Residues: CSVGDGGYGYTF.

The gene calls are TRBV5-4 and TRBJ2-3; TRBD2 aligns across 7 bases. This CDR3 comprises 18 residues. From germline, CDR1 is SGHNT and CDR2 YYREEE (reference sequence). Trimming took 0 bases from V and 7 from J; bases not matched to a gene: 17. The CDR3, as DNA: TGTGCCAGCAGCTTGGCGGGCCTGGCGGGAGTTAATCGCCATACGCAGTATTTT. Encoded protein: CASSLAGLAGVNRHTQYF. Variable domain in full (rest from reference TRBV5-4 and TRBJ2-3): ETGVTQSPTHLIKTRGQQVTLRCSSQSGHNTVSWYQQALGQGPQFIFQYYREEENGRGNFPPRFSGLQFPNYSSELNVNALELDDSALYLCASSLAGLAGVNRHTQYFGPGTRLTVL.

This clonotype was seen a few times. The chain uses TRBV9 and TRBJ2-1; 11 bases are a match to TRBD2. The ends lost 0 bases at V and 5 bases at J; junction bases unmatched: 10. This CDR3 contains 18 residues. Germline CDR1 reads SGDLS; CDR2 reads YYNGEE. CDR3 protein: CASSVENGLAGPDNEQFF. Written as DNA, the CDR3 is TGTGCCAGCAGCGTAGAAAATGGACTAGCGGGTCCTGACAATGAGCAGTTCTTC.

This clonotype appeared many times. V gene TRBV7-9 combines with J gene TRBJ1-3; D is unclear. The CDR3 runs to 15 residues. V was trimmed by 5 bases and J by 4 bases, leaving 15 bases between them. Germline V gene sequence: CDR1 SEHNR, CDR2 FQNEAQ (reference sequence). The DNA of the CDR3 is TGTGCCAGCAGCCCCCGCGTCTCCCCCGGAAACACCATATATTTT. Encoded protein: CASSPRVSPGNTIYF.